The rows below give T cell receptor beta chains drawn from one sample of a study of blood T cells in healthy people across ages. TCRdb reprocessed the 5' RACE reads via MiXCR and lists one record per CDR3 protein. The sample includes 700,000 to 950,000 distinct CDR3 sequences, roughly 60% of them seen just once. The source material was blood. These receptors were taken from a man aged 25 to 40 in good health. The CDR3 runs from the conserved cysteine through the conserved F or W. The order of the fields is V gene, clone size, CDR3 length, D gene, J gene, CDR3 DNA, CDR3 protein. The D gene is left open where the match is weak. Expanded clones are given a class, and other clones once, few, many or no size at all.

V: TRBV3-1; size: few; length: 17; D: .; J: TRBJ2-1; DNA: TGTGCCAGCAGCCAAGGGGGTCGGGTTTTCGTCTGGGATGAGCAGTTCTTC; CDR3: CASSQGGRVFVWDEQFF
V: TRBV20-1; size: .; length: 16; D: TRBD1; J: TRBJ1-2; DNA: TGCAGTGCTAACTCCGGGACAGCCATCGAGAACTATGGCTACACCTTC; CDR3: CSANSGTAIENYGYTF
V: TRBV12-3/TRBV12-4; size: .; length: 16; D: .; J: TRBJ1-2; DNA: TGTGCCAGCAGTCCCCCCCTTGGGAGAAAGGACTATGGCTACACCTTC; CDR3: CASSPPLGRKDYGYTF
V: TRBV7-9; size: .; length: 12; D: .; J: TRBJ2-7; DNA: TGTGCCAGCAGCTCCCCTAAGTGCGAGCAGTACTTC; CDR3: CASSSPKCEQYF
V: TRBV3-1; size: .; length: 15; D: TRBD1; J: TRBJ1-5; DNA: TGTGCCAGCAGCCAAGGGACAGGGCGCAATCAGCCCCAGCATTTT; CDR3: CASSQGTGRNQPQHF
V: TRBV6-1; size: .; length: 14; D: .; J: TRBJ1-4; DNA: TGTGCCAGCAGGCCCTTCCACGGTAGTGAAAAACTGTTTTTT; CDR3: CASRPFHGSEKLFF
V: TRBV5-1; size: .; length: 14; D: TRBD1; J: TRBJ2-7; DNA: TGCGCCAGCAGCTTGAGACAGGGACGGAACGAGCAGTACTTC; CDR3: CASSLRQGRNEQYF
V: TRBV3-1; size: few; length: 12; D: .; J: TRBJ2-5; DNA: TGTGCCAGCAGCCAACCTCGTGGGGAGCAGTACTTC; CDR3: CASSQPRGEQYF
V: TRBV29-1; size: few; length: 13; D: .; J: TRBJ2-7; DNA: TGCAGCGTGGGTACTTTTTCCCCTGCCGAGCAGTACTTC; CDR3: CSVGTFSPAEQYF
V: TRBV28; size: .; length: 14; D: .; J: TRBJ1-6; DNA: TGTGCCACTCACTACTCGTCGGGAAGGACACCCCTCCACTTT; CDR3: CATHYSSGRTPLHF
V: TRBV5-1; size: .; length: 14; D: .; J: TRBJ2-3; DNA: TGCGCCAGCAGGGCTCGTCCAAGCACAGATACGCAGTATTTT; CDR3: CASRARPSTDTQYF
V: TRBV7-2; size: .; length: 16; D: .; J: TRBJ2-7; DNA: TGTGCCAGCAGCCCTCCCACCCGAGCGGGTATCCACGAGCAGTACTTC; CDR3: CASSPPTRAGIHEQYF
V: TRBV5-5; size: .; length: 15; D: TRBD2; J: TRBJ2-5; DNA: TGTGCCAGCAGCTTGGCAGCGGGGGGGCACGAGACCCAGTACTTC; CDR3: CASSLAAGGHETQYF
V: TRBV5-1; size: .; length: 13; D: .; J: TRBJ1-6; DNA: TGCGCCAGCAGGAGGAAAAATGGTTCACCCCTCCACTTT; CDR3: CASRRKNGSPLHF
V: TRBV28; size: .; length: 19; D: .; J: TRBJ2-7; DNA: TGTGCCAGCAGTTCCACCCTAACAGAGCCCAGTCGTAGCCCCTACGAGCAGTACTTC; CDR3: CASSSTLTEPSRSPYEQYF
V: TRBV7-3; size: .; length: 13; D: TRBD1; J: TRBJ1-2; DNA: TGTGCCAGCAGCCCCGGGACAGGGGTTGGCTACACCTTC; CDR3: CASSPGTGVGYTF
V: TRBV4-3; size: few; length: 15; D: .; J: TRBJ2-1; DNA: TGCGCCAGCAGCCAAGGAAACAGGGTCGGGAATGAGCAGTTCTTC; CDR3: CASSQGNRVGNEQFF
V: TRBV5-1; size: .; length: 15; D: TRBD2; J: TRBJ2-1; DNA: TGCGCCAGCAGCCAACGGACTAGTGTCAGGAATGAGCAGTTCTTC; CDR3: CASSQRTSVRNEQFF
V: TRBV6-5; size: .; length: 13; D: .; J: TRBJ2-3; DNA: TGTGCCAGCAGTCAAAGTAGCACAGATACGCAGTATTTT; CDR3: CASSQSSTDTQYF
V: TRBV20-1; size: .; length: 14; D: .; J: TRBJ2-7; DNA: TGCAGTGCTGGACGGGGCCCCCCAAGGGTCGAGCAGTACTTC; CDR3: CSAGRGPPRVEQYF
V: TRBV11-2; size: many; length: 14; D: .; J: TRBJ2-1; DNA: TGTGCCAGCAGCTCCACATCGGTAGCGAGCGAGCAGTTCTTC; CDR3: CASSSTSVASEQFF
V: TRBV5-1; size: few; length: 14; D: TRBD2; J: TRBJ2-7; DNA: TGCGCCAGCAGCGGAGCGGGAGGAGCCTACGAGCAGTACTTC; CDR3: CASSGAGGAYEQYF
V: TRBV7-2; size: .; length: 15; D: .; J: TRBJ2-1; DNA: TGTGCCAGCAGACCCATCCCCGGGGCGGACAATGAGCAGTTCTTC; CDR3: CASRPIPGADNEQFF
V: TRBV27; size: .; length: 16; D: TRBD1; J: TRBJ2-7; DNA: TGTGCCAGCAGCCCCTCGACAGGGCCGCTAACCTACGAGCAGTACTTC; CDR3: CASSPSTGPLTYEQYF
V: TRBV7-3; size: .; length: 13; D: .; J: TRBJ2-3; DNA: TGTGCCAGCGCTACGGGACCCACAGATACGCAGTATTTT; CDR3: CASATGPTDTQYF
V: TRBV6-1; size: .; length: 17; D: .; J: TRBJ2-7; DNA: TGTGCCAGCAGTGAAGCGTGGACAGGGAGGGGCTCCTACGAGCAGTACTTC; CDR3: CASSEAWTGRGSYEQYF
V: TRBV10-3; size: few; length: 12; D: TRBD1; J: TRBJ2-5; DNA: TGTGCCATCAGTGAGTCTCAGGGGGAGCAGTACTTC; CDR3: CAISESQGEQYF
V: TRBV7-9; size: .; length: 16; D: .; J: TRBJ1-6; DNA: TGTGCCAGCAGCTATGCGGGTAGCGCCTATAATTCACCCCTCCACTTT; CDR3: CASSYAGSAYNSPLHF
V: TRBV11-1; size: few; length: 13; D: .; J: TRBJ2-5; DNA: TGTGCCAGCAGCTTCGCTAGTTTGGAGACCCAGTACTTC; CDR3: CASSFASLETQYF
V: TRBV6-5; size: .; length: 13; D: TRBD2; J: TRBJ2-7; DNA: TGTGCCTCCTCCCCTAGCGGGAGTCGTGAGCAGTACTTC; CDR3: CASSPSGSREQYF
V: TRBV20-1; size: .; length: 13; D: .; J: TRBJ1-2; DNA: TGCAGTGCGCCCGACAGTCCCGGGGGTGGCTACACCTTC; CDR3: CSAPDSPGGGYTF
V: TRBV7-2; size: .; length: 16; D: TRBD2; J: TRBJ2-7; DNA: TGTGCCAGCAGCTTAGCTTTAGCGGGAGGGACCCGGGAGCAGTACTTC; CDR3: CASSLALAGGTREQYF
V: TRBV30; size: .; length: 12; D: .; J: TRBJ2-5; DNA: TGTGCCTGGAGTCCAGGACCAGAGACCCAGTACTTC; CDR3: CAWSPGPETQYF
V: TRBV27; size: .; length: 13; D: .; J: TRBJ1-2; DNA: TGTGCCAGCCCCCGCCCCGAGGGTTATGGCTACACCTTC; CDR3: CASPRPEGYGYTF
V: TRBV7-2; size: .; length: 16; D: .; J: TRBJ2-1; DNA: TGTGCCAGCAGCTTCTCCGGGTCTCCCCAAATTGATGAGCAGTTCTTC; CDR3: CASSFSGSPQIDEQFF
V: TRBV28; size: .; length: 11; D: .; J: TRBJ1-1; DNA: TGTGCCAGCCTTGGAATAAGAGAAGCTTTCTTT; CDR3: CASLGIREAFF
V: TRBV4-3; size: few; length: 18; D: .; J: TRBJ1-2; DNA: TGCGCCAGCAGCCAAGATGGTTTCGGACAGTCCTATGGATCGAGCTACACCTTC; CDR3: CASSQDGFGQSYGSSYTF
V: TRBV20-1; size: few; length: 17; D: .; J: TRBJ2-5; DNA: TGCAGTGCTAGAGGGCTGTCGGCGGGGCGGTACCAAGAGACCCAGTACTTC; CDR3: CSARGLSAGRYQETQYF
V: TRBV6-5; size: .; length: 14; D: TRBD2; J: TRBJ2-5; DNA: TGTGCCAGCAGCATGGGGGGGACCGGAGAGACCCAGTACTTC; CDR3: CASSMGGTGETQYF
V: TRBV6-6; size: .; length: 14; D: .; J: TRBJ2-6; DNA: TGTGCCAGCCAAGTCTTTGGGGGGGCCAACGTCCTGACTTTC; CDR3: CASQVFGGANVLTF
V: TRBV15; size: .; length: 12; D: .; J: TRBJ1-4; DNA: TGTGCCACCGAGGGTTTGGGAGAAAAACTGTTTTTT; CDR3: CATEGLGEKLFF
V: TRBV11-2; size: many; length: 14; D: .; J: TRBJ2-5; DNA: TGTGCCAGCAGACATAGCACGATCCAAGAGACCCAGTACTTC; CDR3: CASRHSTIQETQYF
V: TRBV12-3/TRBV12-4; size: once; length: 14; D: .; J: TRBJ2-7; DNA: TGTGCCAGCACTATACGGATTGCCGGCTACGAGCAGTACTTC; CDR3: CASTIRIAGYEQYF
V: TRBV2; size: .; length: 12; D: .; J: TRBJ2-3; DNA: TGTGCCAGCAGGGAGGGGAACAGATACGCGTATTTT; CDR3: CASREGNRYAYF
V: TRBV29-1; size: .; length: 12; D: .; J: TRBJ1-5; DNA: TGCAGCGTTGGAGAGGCGAATCAGCCCCAGCATTTT; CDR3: CSVGEANQPQHF
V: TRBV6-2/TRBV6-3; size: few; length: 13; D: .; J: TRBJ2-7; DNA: TGTGCCAGCAGTTACGTGGCTATTTACGAGCAGTACTTC; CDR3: CASSYVAIYEQYF
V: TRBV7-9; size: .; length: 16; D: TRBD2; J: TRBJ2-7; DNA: TGTGCCAGCAGCTACACCGGGGCGGGAGGGCCTTACGAGCAGTACTTC; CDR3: CASSYTGAGGPYEQYF
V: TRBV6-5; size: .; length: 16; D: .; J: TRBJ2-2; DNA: TGTGCCAGCAGTTACCATCCGGTCCCGAACACCGGGGAGCTGTTTTTT; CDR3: CASSYHPVPNTGELFF
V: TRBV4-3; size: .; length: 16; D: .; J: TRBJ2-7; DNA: TGCGCCAGCAGCCAAGTTCTCAGGACCCCAACCTTCGCGCTGTACTTC; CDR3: CASSQVLRTPTFALYF
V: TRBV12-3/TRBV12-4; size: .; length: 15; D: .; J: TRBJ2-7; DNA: TGTGCCAGCACCCGACCCGGGAGCTCCTACAATGAGCAGTACTTC; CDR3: CASTRPGSSYNEQYF
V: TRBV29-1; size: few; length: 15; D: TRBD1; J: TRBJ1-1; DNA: TGCAGCGTCCCCCGGACAGGGCTTTTGGGCACTGAAGCTTTCTTT; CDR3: CSVPRTGLLGTEAFF
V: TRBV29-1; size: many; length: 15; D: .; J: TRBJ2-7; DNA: TGCAGCGTGACCCTAGACACACAAACCCCCTACGAGCAGTACTTC; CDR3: CSVTLDTQTPYEQYF
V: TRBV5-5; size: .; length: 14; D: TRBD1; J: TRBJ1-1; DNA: TGTGCCAGCAGCTTGGTCGGGACAGCCTCTGAAGCTTTCTTT; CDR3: CASSLVGTASEAFF